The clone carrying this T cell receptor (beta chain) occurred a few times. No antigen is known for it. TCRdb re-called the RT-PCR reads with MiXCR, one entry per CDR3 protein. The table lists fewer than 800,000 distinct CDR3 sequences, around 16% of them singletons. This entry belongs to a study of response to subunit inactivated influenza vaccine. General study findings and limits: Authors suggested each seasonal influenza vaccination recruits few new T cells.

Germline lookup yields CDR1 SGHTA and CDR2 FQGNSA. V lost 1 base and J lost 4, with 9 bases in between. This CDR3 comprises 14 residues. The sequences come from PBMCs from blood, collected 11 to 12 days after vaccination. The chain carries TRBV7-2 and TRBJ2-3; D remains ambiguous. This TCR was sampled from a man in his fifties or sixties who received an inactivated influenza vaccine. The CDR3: CASSLGGSSDTQYF. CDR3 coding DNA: TGTGCCAGCAGCTTAGGGGGTAGCTCAGATACGCAGTATTTT.